This T cell receptor beta chain derives from a study of T cells in tumors after PD-1 blockade. Study in general: Patients received pembrolizumab 200 mg every 3 weeks or cemiplimab 350 mg every 2 weeks. Mean per blood sample: 90,000 to 120,000 templates (about 24,000-280,000), around 35,000 unique clonotypes. Daily vismodegib 150 mg continued in a subset of anti-PD-1-treated patients.

Sequenced by immunoSEQ multiplex PCR; TCRdb stores in-frame clones only, minus some. The sample contains approximately 60,000 clones, about 74% of which appear only once. Genomic DNA template from tumor biopsies or peripheral blood, 616 ng to 6,004 ng input. The material was PBMCs, obtained after anti-PD-1 treatment. The origin of this receptor is a human donor with basal cell carcinoma.

The DNA of the CDR3 is TGCGCCAGCAACAAAAACACTGAAGCTTTCTTT. Translation: CASNKNTEAFF. The chain has TRBV5-1 and TRBJ1-1, with D unresolved. CDR1 SGHRS and CDR2 YFSETQ come from the germline V gene. CDR3 length: 11 residues. V dropped 6 bases and J dropped 2 bases, with 5 bases sitting between them.